The TCR beta chain described here comes from a study of Ad26.COV2.S vaccination and SARS-CoV-2 variants. The treatment here: some 20 received Ad26.COV2.S at low or high dose, single or two shots; about 5 received placebo; per-sample allocation not given. Day 63 after the first vaccine or placebo injection was the time point for sampling. Some clones are missing from TCRdb's copy, which holds only in-frame ones; the method was immunoSEQ multiplex PCR. The sample contains hundreds of thousands of clones, 92% of which appear only once. The CDR3 is made up of 14 amino acids. V lost 6 bases and J 2 bases, leaving 11 bases between the germline ends. The germline V gene encodes CDR1 MNHEY and CDR2 SMNVEV (reference sequence).

The input for sequencing was peripheral blood, taken in a trial of Ad26.COV2.S vaccine versus placebo. The sequence was obtained from a person aged 18-65 years who received the Ad26.COV2.S COVID-19 vaccine or a placebo. The rearrangement links TRBV27 to TRBJ2-1; D may be TRBD1 (5 bases). As DNA, the CDR3 is TGTGCCAGCAGGGGGCCTTGGGCCTACAATGAGCAGTTCTTC. This sequence encodes CASRGPWAYNEQFF.